What follows are 5 T cell receptor beta chains derived from one specimen sequenced in a study of blood T cell repertoires in COVID-19 (TCRdb year 2020). The library was prepared using the immunoSEQ multiplex PCR assay. TCRdb re-hosts the immuneACCESS table, in-frame sequences only. Its copies lack some clones; in the studies checked, an unresolved V gene accounts for under half of them, and the cause for the rest is not known. In all, the sample holds approximately 250,000 clones, and around nine tenths of those were seen once. Of the sample, over 8% is held by the ten largest clones. Source material: peripheral blood. The receptors shown here come from a man between 40 and 49 years old with active or convalescent COVID-19.

This clone was seen ten or more times. The rearrangement uses TRBV28 and TRBJ2-2, with D unresolved. V lost 6 bases, J lost 7 bases, and 6 bases lay in between. The CDR3 loop spans 11 amino acids. The germline CDR1 and CDR2 sequences are MDHEN and SYDVKM. This CDR3 reads CASSLLGELFF. CDR3 DNA: TGTGCCAGCAGCCTCCTCGGGGAGCTGTTTTTT.

V is TRBV5-6 and J is TRBJ2-1, with 10 positions matching TRBD2. The CDR3 spans 15 residues. Unmatched junction bases numbered 6, after V lost 5 bases and J lost 4 bases. CDR1 and CDR2 from the germline V gene are SGHDT and YYEEEE. Here the CDR3 reads CASRRRTSGYNEQFF. The CDR3 DNA reads as TGTGCCAGCAGGCGGAGGACTAGCGGTTACAATGAGCAGTTCTTC.

The gene calls are TRBV4-1 and TRBJ1-4, with 9 positions matching TRBD1. Losses at the gene ends were 4 bases for V and 5 bases for J; bases not matched to a gene: 2. CDR3 length: 14 residues. Germline CDR1 is MGHRA and CDR2 is YSYEKL. In DNA form, the CDR3 reads TGCGCCAGCAGCCGGACAGGGGAGAATGAAAAACTGTTTTTT. Its translation: CASSRTGENEKLFF.

This rearrangement joins TRBV4-1 to TRBJ1-5; TRBD1 matches 9 bases. In germline, CDR1 is MGHRA, CDR2 YSYEKL. V trimming: 3 bases; J trimming: 2 bases; junction bases outside the gene matches: 11. This CDR3 comprises 18 residues. The CDR3 protein is CASSHATDRGDRNQPQHF. CDR3 DNA sequence: TGCGCCAGCAGCCACGCTACCGACAGGGGGGATCGCAATCAGCCCCAGCATTTT.

The chain couples TRBV14 to TRBJ1-2, with 7 bases identical to TRBD1. This CDR3 is 14 amino acids long. The J segment lost 6 bases and the V segment lost 1 base, leaving 5 bases of the junction unmatched. Germline-derived CDR1 and CDR2 are SGHDN and FVKESK. Here the CDR3 reads CASSQVSRGDGYTF. The CDR3 nucleotides read TGTGCCAGCAGCCAAGTCTCCAGGGGGGATGGCTACACCTTC.